This T cell receptor (beta chain) was captured by sequencing in a study of blood T cell repertoires in COVID-19 (dated by TCRdb to the early 2020s). Describing the broader study: Samples covering the acute and convalescent phases of COVID-19 were provided by collaborators in the United States, Italy and Spain. A de-identified subject ID, COVID-19 status, age in years and sex were almost always included in the sample metadata. The samples were drawn from the first 160 participants of the ongoing ImmuneRACE study and from over a thousand subjects provided by 6 global collaborators. The repertoires were released in a freely available public database intended as a resource for research on the immune response to SARS-CoV-2. The material from the prospective study consisted of cDNA or gDNA derived from T cells, B-cell-depleted T cells, or PBMCs. Where available, HLA class I and class II types were obtained from metadata supplied by the sample provider rather than from assay-based typing. The dataset comprised deeply sampled blood TCRbeta repertoires from subjects exposed to, actively infected with, or recovered from COVID-19. The study at large found these results: Clinical and demographic metadata were provided uncurated, with the amount varying by source and participant.

From the cysteine up to the phenylalanine, the CDR3 has a length of 12 residues. This entry keeps only the CDR3 DNA: 36 bases, framed from base 1. Trimming costs V 2 bases and J 5 bases, and their ends lie 6 bases apart. The germline V gene gives CDR1 as MDHEN and CDR2 as SYDVKM. About this clone itself: The antigen this receptor binds is unknown. Base-call qualities are not available, and no considerably larger clone is one nucleotide away.

One collaborating source in Seattle enrolled patients while the patients were actively infected and followed the patients over time throughout the course of disease. Whole blood was collected in K2EDTA tubes by collaborating institutions according to the institutions' own protocols. For TCRbeta analysis, collaborators shipped samples as frozen whole blood, isolated PBMCs, or DNA extracted from either of those sample types. TCRbeta CDR3 regions were amplified from genomic DNA by means of the immunoSEQ Assay, a bias-controlled multiplex PCR. In the source study's methods: The number of nucleated cells in each sample was estimated from the amplification of reference gene primers within the assay. Sequence reads were collapsed and filtered to measure the absolute abundance of every unique TCRbeta CDR3 rearrangement. Productive Simpson clonality was computed per sample as the square root of Simpson's diversity index over productive rearrangements. The clones in this table, taken by TCRdb from immuneACCESS, are in-frame only. Not every clone is retained; where verified, under half of the shortfall comes from an unresolved V gene, and the cause of the rest is unknown. The V and J calls and clone size were taken over from that table, and D and trimming were inferred from the DNA. This sample holds roughly 340,000 clones; about 89% were observed only once. Over 6% of the sample rests with the top ten.

Sequences were obtained from peripheral blood. This TCR came from a woman in her 50s with COVID-19, enrolled during active disease. Recombination joined TRBV28 with TRBJ1-2; confidence is insufficient to name the D gene. The base sequence is TGTGCCAGCAGTTTACCCCATTATGGCTACACCTTC. Translation gives CASSLPHYGYTF.